This T cell receptor beta chain was obtained from a study of CD8 T cells in Susac syndrome. Sequencing of TCR beta was carried out in blood CD8+ and CD4+ T cells. Random-hexamer reverse transcription was applied to roughly 0.45 to 1 ug RNA. Each CDR3 protein gets one entry after TCRdb re-called the immunoSEQ multiplex PCR reads with MiXCR. The repertoire holds around 170,000 distinct CDR3 sequences, with 85% to 95% as singletons. The V gene lost 5 bases and the J gene lost 3 bases, with 13 bases spanning the gap. Per germline, CDR1 DFQATT and CDR2 SNEGSKA (reference sequence). The CDR3 covers 13 residues.

Sequencing used CD4+ T cells from PBMCs. The receptor comes from a human donor with Susac syndrome. J is TRBJ1-1 and V is TRBV20-1; a possible D gene is TRBD1 (6 bases). The CDR3 here is CSAARGGDTEAFF. CDR3 in DNA: TGCAGTGCTGCCAGGGGTGGGGACACTGAAGCTTTCTTT.